Listed below are T cell receptor beta chains from one sample, sequenced in a study of cytomegalovirus exposure and HLA in healthy donors. Sequencing was performed with immunoSEQ multiplex PCR; in TCRdb, only in-frame clones are kept and a portion is missing. The sample records around 110,000 clones, around 75% being singletons. The sample comprised PBMCs. All receptors come from a woman aged 18 to 35 in good health and CMV-seronegative. CDR3s include the opening cysteine and the closing phenylalanine or tryptophan. The D gene is left open where the match is weak. Clone size is shown for a subset of rows, as once, few, many or a class of expanded clone.

TRBV7-6	TRBJ1-5	NA	NA	15	CASSPLWGGNQPQHF	TGTGCCAGCAGCCCACTCTGGGGGGGCAATCAGCCCCAGCATTTT
TRBV28	TRBJ1-1	TRBD1	NA	14	CASRSTGVNTEAFF	TGTGCCAGCAGGTCGACAGGGGTGAACACTGAAGCTTTCTTT
TRBV28	TRBJ1-3	TRBD1	few	13	CASSLEGADTIYF	TGTGCCAGCAGTTTAGAGGGGGCAGACACCATATATTTT
TRBV7-9	TRBJ2-1	TRBD2	NA	17	CASSPGLAGWQHNEQFF	TGTGCCAGCAGCCCGGGACTAGCGGGGTGGCAACACAATGAGCAGTTCTTC
TRBV28	TRBJ1-5	NA	NA	18	CASSLVGQSISLRQPQHF	TGTGCCAGCAGTTTAGTCGGACAGTCTATCTCCCTTAGGCAGCCCCAGCATTTT
TRBV13	TRBJ1-6	NA	NA	14	CASSLERDNSPLHF	TGTGCCAGCAGCTTGGAACGGGATAATTCACCCCTCCACTTT
TRBV29-1	TRBJ2-1	NA	NA	12	CSVWEGGNEQFF	TGCAGCGTTTGGGAGGGGGGGAATGAGCAGTTCTTC
TRBV5-6	TRBJ2-7	TRBD1	NA	15	CASSFRTGLSYEQYF	TGTGCCAGCAGCTTTCGGACAGGGCTTTCCTACGAGCAGTACTTC
TRBV5-6	TRBJ1-2	NA	NA	12	CASSEGEGGYTF	TGTGCCAGCAGTGAGGGGGAAGGTGGCTACACCTTC
TRBV28	TRBJ2-1	NA	NA	15	CASSLSPIKYNEQFF	TGTGCCAGCAGTTTATCCCCTATTAAATACAATGAGCAGTTCTTC
TRBV4-1	TRBJ1-6	TRBD1	few	16	CASSQGPGQGNSPLHF	TGCGCCAGCAGCCAGGGACCGGGACAGGGAAATTCACCCCTCCACTTT
TRBV5-4	TRBJ1-6	TRBD1	NA	16	CASSLSVGGADSPLHF	TGTGCCAGCAGCTTGTCTGTAGGGGGCGCTGATTCACCCCTCCACTTT
TRBV4-1	TRBJ2-3	TRBD1	NA	16	CASSQETGGWADTQYF	TGCGCCAGCAGCCAAGAGACAGGGGGCTGGGCAGATACGCAGTATTTT
TRBV5-4	TRBJ2-7	NA	once	15	CASSLRAGQVYEQYF	TGTGCCAGCAGCTTACGAGCGGGACAGGTCTACGAGCAGTACTTC
TRBV9	TRBJ1-1	NA	NA	14	CASSVTIKGTEAFF	TGTGCCAGCAGCGTGACAATCAAAGGCACTGAAGCTTTCTTT
TRBV7-9	TRBJ1-1	NA	NA	13	CASSLREGQKAFF	TGTGCCAGCAGCTTGCGGGAGGGGCAGAAAGCTTTCTTT
TRBV9	TRBJ2-3	NA	NA	14	CASSPGLGTDTQYF	TGTGCCAGCAGCCCAGGTTTGGGCACAGATACGCAGTATTTT
TRBV30	TRBJ2-1	NA	NA	11	CAWSAPGRLFF	TGTGCCTGGAGTGCTCCAGGTCGGTTATTCTTC
TRBV30	TRBJ1-1	NA	NA	13	CAWGRRPLPEAFF	TGTGCCTGGGGGAGGAGGCCCCTCCCAGAGGCTTTCTTT
TRBV5-4	TRBJ2-2	NA	few	15	CASSTPGTGTGELFF	TGTGCCAGCAGCACACCTGGGACTGGCACCGGGGAGCTGTTTTTT
TRBV4-1	TRBJ1-1	NA	NA	18	CASSQDLLTGPSDTEAFF	TGCGCCAGCAGCCAAGACTTACTGACAGGCCCCTCGGACACTGAAGCTTTCTTT
TRBV6-1	TRBJ2-7	NA	few	14	CASSVGGGLYEQYF	TGTGCCAGCAGTGTAGGAGGGGGCCTCTACGAGCAGTACTTC
TRBV7-9	TRBJ1-2	TRBD1	once	14	CASSPPGGNYGYTF	TGTGCCAGCAGCCCCCCAGGGGGGAACTATGGCTACACCTTC
TRBV29-1	TRBJ2-1	NA	NA	12	CSAKGNYNEQFF	TGCAGCGCCAAGGGGAATTACAATGAGCAGTTCTTC
TRBV27	TRBJ1-4	TRBD1	few	18	CASSLYNPVGTGKEKLFF	TGTGCCAGCAGTTTATATAATCCGGTCGGGACAGGGAAGGAAAAACTGTTTTTT
TRBV13	TRBJ2-3	TRBD2	NA	15	CASSRSGGHTDTQYF	TGTGCCAGCAGCCGTAGCGGGGGGCACACAGATACGCAGTATTTT
TRBV6-5	TRBJ1-6	NA	few	13	CASRQDHNSPLHF	TGTGCCAGCAGGCAGGATCATAATTCACCCCTCCACTTT
TRBV5-1	TRBJ2-7	TRBD1	NA	16	CASSLEAGGESYEQYF	TGCGCCAGCAGCTTGGAGGCAGGGGGCGAGTCATACGAGCAGTACTTC
TRBV4-1	TRBJ2-7	NA	NA	13	CASSPIFGGEQYF	TGCGCCAGCAGCCCGATTTTTGGAGGCGAGCAGTACTTC
TRBV11-1	TRBJ2-3	TRBD2	few	16	CASSSLGGGVTDTQYF	TGTGCCAGCAGCTCCCTTGGGGGAGGGGTCACAGATACGCAGTATTTT
TRBV10-2	TRBJ2-3	NA	NA	14	CASSEQGVTDTQYF	TGCGCCAGCAGTGAACAGGGTGTGACAGATACGCAGTATTTT
TRBV7-9	TRBJ2-2	NA	NA	14	CASSPSGNTGELFF	TGTGCCAGCAGCCCCAGCGGGAACACCGGGGAGCTGTTTTTT
TRBV19	TRBJ2-7	NA	NA	14	CASSIGGMAYEQYF	TGTGCCAGTAGTATAGGAGGGATGGCCTACGAGCAGTACTTC
TRBV6-6	TRBJ1-2	NA	NA	14	CASSYSKGVHGYTF	TGTGCCAGCAGTTACTCGAAAGGGGTACATGGCTACACCTTC
TRBV30	TRBJ1-1	NA	once	13	CAWSEPPNTEAFF	TGTGCCTGGAGCGAGCCACCGAACACTGAAGCTTTCTTT
TRBV30	TRBJ2-7	NA	NA	11	CAWGRAYEQYF	TGTGCCTGGGGCAGGGCCTACGAGCAGTACTTC
TRBV4-2	TRBJ1-1	TRBD1	NA	14	CASSQGQGRTEAFF	TGTGCCAGCAGCCAGGGACAGGGGCGCACTGAAGCTTTCTTT
TRBV11-2	TRBJ2-2	NA	once	12	CASTGGVGELFF	TGTGCCAGCACCGGGGGAGTCGGGGAGCTGTTTTTT
TRBV19	TRBJ2-7	NA	NA	13	CASSETGSYEQYF	TGTGCCAGTAGCGAAACAGGGTCCTACGAGCAGTACTTC
TRBV6-5	TRBJ2-7	NA	NA	14	CASSSPRSSYEQYF	TGTGCCAGCAGTTCCCCGAGGAGCTCCTACGAGCAGTACTTC
TRBV7-9	TRBJ1-1	NA	NA	14	CASSSPQGSAEAFF	TGTGCCAGCAGCTCCCCTCAGGGCTCTGCTGAAGCTTTCTTT
TRBV9	TRBJ1-6	NA	once	16	CASSVAGGAGNSPLHF	TGTGCCAGCAGCGTAGCTGGGGGGGCTGGTAATTCACCCCTCCACTTT
TRBV5-8	TRBJ1-5	NA	NA	16	CASIEAKAPSRYQRHF	TGTGCCAGCATCGAGGCTAAGGCCCCCTCGAGGTATCAGCGGCATTTT
TRBV19	TRBJ1-1	TRBD1	NA	16	CATTLQGAQMNTEAFF	TGTGCCACCACGCTGCAGGGGGCTCAAATGAACACTGAAGCTTTCTTT
TRBV7-2	TRBJ1-4	TRBD1	NA	14	CASSRQGSNEKLFF	TGTGCCAGCAGCAGACAGGGGAGTAATGAAAAACTGTTTTTT
TRBV6-5	TRBJ2-1	NA	once	13	CASSYNRDNEQFF	TGTGCCAGCAGTTACAACAGGGACAATGAGCAGTTCTTC
TRBV6-5	TRBJ1-3	NA	NA	13	CASRRQAGNTIYF	TGTGCCAGTCGTAGACAGGCAGGAAACACCATATATTTT
TRBV30	TRBJ1-5	NA	NA	15	CAWSFGGQGNQPQHF	TGTGCCTGGAGCTTCGGCGGCCAGGGGAATCAGCCCCAGCATTTT
TRBV4-1	TRBJ1-2	TRBD1	few	17	CASSPGTGGLGSSGYTF	TGCGCCAGCAGTCCCGGGACAGGGGGACTGGGGTCTTCTGGCTACACCTTC
TRBV5-4	TRBJ1-2	TRBD1	NA	14	CASSSTGVLYGYTF	TGTGCCAGCAGCTCTACAGGGGTCTTATATGGCTACACCTTC